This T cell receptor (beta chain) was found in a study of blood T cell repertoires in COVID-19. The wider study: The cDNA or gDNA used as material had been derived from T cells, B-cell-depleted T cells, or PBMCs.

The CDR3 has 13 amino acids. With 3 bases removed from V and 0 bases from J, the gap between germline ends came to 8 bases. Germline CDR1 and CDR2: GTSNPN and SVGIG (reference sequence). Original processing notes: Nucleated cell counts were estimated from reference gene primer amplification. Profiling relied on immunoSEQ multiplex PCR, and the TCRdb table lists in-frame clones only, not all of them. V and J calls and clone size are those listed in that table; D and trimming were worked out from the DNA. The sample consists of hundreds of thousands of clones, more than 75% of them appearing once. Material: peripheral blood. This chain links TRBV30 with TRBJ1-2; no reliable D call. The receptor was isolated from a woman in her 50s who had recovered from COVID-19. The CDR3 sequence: CAWRLKTNYGYTF. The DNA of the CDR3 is TGTGCCTGGAGGCTAAAGACTAACTATGGCTACACCTTC. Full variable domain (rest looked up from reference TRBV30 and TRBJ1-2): SQTIHQWPATLVQPVGSPLSLECTVEGTSNPNLYWYRQAAGRGLQLLFYSVGIGQISSEVPQNLSASRPQDRQFILSSKKLLLSDSGFYLCAWRLKTNYGYTFGSGTRLTVV.